The 30 T cell receptor beta chains listed next were all sequenced from one sample in a study of vaccination effects on CD4 cells after COVID-19. Ahead of sequencing, the ViraFEST assay grew antigen-specific CD4+ T cells using viral peptide pools. The culture ran for roughly ten days before CD4+ T cells were isolated. Vaccine recipients had no previous SARS-CoV-2 infection; their nucleocapsid antibodies were negative. No cognate antigen is known for these TCRs. This table comes from immunoSEQ multiplex PCR, and its TCRdb copy is limited to in-frame clones, with some not included. The sample includes roughly 21,000 clones, under 85% of them seen just once. The sequencing used CD4+ T cells from PBMCs cultured with HCoV-NL63 spike peptides, collected before COVID-19 vaccination. These receptors all come from a human donor who received a COVID-19 vaccine.

The chain couples TRBV5-1 to TRBJ1-1, with a weak D call TRBD1 (6 bases). Deletions cut 0 bases from V and 5 bases from J, with 17 bases between. The CDR3 has 16 amino acids. Germline values: CDR1 SGHRS, CDR2 YFSETQ. The CDR3 protein is CASSLGHRASLTEAFF. For the CDR3, the DNA is TGCGCCAGCAGCTTGGGCCACAGGGCCTCTCTAACTGAAGCTTTCTTT.

The count of this clone is one. The chain is built from TRBV18 and TRBJ2-3; D not resolved. With 3 bases removed from V and 4 bases from J, the gap between germline ends came to 11 bases. This CDR3 comprises 14 residues. The germline CDR1 and CDR2 sequences are KGHSH and LQKENI. Written as DNA, the CDR3 is TGTGCCAGCTCACCGCCCGTCGGCGCAGATACGCAGTATTTT. It translates to CASSPPVGADTQYF. The complete variable domain, with remaining parts taken from reference TRBV18 and TRBJ2-3, reads NAGVMQNPRHLVRRRGQEARLRCSPMKGHSHVYWYRQLPEEGLKFMVYLQKENIIDESGMPKERFSAEFPKEGPSILRIQQVVRGDSAAYFCASSPPVGADTQYFGPGTRLTVL.

A note on this clone: This specimen includes other DNA sequences encoding the same CDR3. V is TRBV2 and J is TRBJ2-1, with 11 bases that match TRBD2. From germline, CDR1 is SNHLY and CDR2 FYNNEI. There are 14 residues in the CDR3. Trimming cost V 6 bases and J 4 bases; bases outside gene matches: 2. The CDR3 loop is CASSRLAGYNEQFF. Written as DNA, the CDR3 is TGTGCCAGCAGCAGACTAGCGGGGTACAATGAGCAGTTCTTC.

V and J are TRBV11-3 and TRBJ2-3; TRBD2 aligns across 8 bases. Germline CDR1 is SGHNT and CDR2 is YENEEA. Unmatched junction bases numbered 5, after V lost 6 bases and J lost 3 bases. The CDR3 consists of 14 residues. The CDR3 reads CASSRSGRTDTQYF. CDR3 in DNA: TGTGCCAGCAGTCGGAGCGGGAGAACAGATACGCAGTATTTT. The full variable domain, with the rest looked up from reference TRBV11-3 and TRBJ2-3, is EAGVVQSPRYKIIEKKQPVAFWCNPISGHNTLYWYLQNLGQGPELLIRYENEEAVDDSQLPKDRFSAERLKGVDSTLKIQPAELGDSAVYLCASSRSGRTDTQYFGPGTRLTVL.

The CDR3 DNA reads as TGTGCCAGCAGCTTCCTACAGGACAGCCTGATGATGAACACTGAAGCTTTCTTT. Its protein product is CASSFLQDSLMMNTEAFF. The chain has TRBV5-6 and TRBJ1-1; the D gene is possibly TRBD1 (6 bases). The CDR3 loop spans 18 amino acids. V was clipped by 2 bases and J by 0 bases, with 20 bases between them. CDR1 is SGHDT, CDR2 YYEEEE, per germline.

This sequence joins TRBV5-4 and TRBJ1-4; 7 nucleotides agree with TRBD1. The CDR3 covers 19 residues. Losses at the gene ends were 4 bases for V and 0 bases for J; bases not matched to a gene: 15. Germline V lookup: CDR1 SGHNT, CDR2 YYREEE (reference sequence). The DNA of the CDR3 is TGTGCCAGCAGCCGTACCCGGACAGGCACTCCTGCAACTAATGAAAAACTGTTTTTT. This sequence encodes CASSRTRTGTPATNEKLFF. The variable domain in full, completed from reference TRBV5-4 and TRBJ1-4, reads ETGVTQSPTHLIKTRGQQVTLRCSSQSGHNTVSWYQQALGQGPQFIFQYYREEENGRGNFPPRFSGLQFPNYSSELNVNALELDDSALYLCASSRTRTGTPATNEKLFFGSGTQLSVL.

The V gene is TRBV13, the J gene TRBJ1-2; D unclear. The CDR3 runs 13 residues. The V end lost 5 bases, the J end lost 6 bases, and 13 bases lay between the germline ends. The germline V gene has CDR1 PRHDT and CDR2 FYEKMQ (reference sequence). As DNA, the CDR3 is TGTGCCAGCAGCGAACTACCCGGGGATGGCTACACCTTC. It specifies CASSELPGDGYTF.

The rearrangement joins TRBV24-1 to TRBJ2-3; 7 nucleotides align to TRBD1. Looked up from germline, CDR1 is KGHDR and CDR2 is SFDVKD. The junction had 4 bases not matched to a gene; V was cut back by 9 bases and J by 2 bases. The CDR3 runs to 13 residues. CDR3 coding DNA: TGTGCCACCTCGGGACAGAACACAGATACGCAGTATTTT. This gives the protein CATSGQNTDTQYF.

This chain uses TRBV30 with TRBJ2-5, with no clear D. Germline V gives CDR1 GTSNPN, CDR2 SVGIG (reference sequence). V was trimmed by 0 bases and J by 2 bases, leaving 7 bases between them. This CDR3 has 13 residues. The CDR3 bases are TGTGCCTGGAGTGTAGGATTGCAAGAGACCCAGTACTTC. Its translation is CAWSVGLQETQYF.

The V gene is TRBV23-1, the J gene TRBJ1-2; D gene ambiguous. TRBV23-1 is an ORF, with its function uncertain. V gave up 11 bases and J gave up 4 bases, with 17 bases separating them. The CDR3 sequence is 13 residues long. In nucleotides, the CDR3 is TGCGCCGGCCTATTTGGACCCTCCTATGGCTACACCTTC. Translation: CAGLFGPSYGYTF.

The rearrangement links TRBV10-3 to TRBJ2-7; TRBD1 matches 8 bases. With V trimmed by 4 bases and J by 1 base, 3 bases remained unmatched. This CDR3 region has 14 residues. Germline CDR1 and CDR2: ENHRY and SYGVKD. CDR3 DNA sequence: TGTGCCATCAGTGGGACAGGGCTATCCTACGAGCAGTACTTC. Translated, it gives CAISGTGLSYEQYF.

The rearrangement uses TRBV4-1 and TRBJ1-1, with D perhaps TRBD1 (5 bases). Germline CDR1 is MGHRA and CDR2 is YSYEKL. The CDR3 is 16 amino acids. V was clipped by 4 bases and J by 0 bases, with 15 bases between them. The chain's CDR3 is CASSPGRGGLNTEAFF. The CDR3 region has the DNA TGCGCCAGCAGCCCGGGGAGGGGTGGATTGAACACTGAAGCTTTCTTT.

The gene calls are TRBV6-2 or TRBV6-3 and TRBJ2-7; 7 bases line up with TRBD1. J gave up 4 bases and V 6 bases, and 12 bases lay outside the gene matches. The CDR3 is made up of 15 amino acids. Germline CDR1 MNHEY, CDR2 SVGEGT. CDR3 loop: CASSEPGQHVYEQYF. The CDR3 nucleotides are TGTGCCAGCAGCGAACCGGGACAGCATGTTTACGAGCAGTACTTC.

The CDR3 DNA is TGTGCCAGCAGTGGTGTTTGGAGCAGCGGGACCTCCTTAGAGACCCAGTACTTC. Residues: CASSGVWSSGTSLETQYF. The J gene is TRBJ2-5, the V gene TRBV2; 7 bases are shared with TRBD2. With V trimmed by 4 bases and J by 4 bases, 18 bases remained unmatched. Germline assignment: CDR1 SNHLY and CDR2 FYNNEI. CDR3 size: 18 residues. Full variable domain (outside the CDR3, taken from reference TRBV2 and TRBJ2-5): EPEVTQTPSHQVTQMGQEVILRCVPISNHLYFYWYRQILGQKVEFLVSFYNNEISEKSEIFDDQFSVERPDGSNFTLKIRSTKLEDSAMYFCASSGVWSSGTSLETQYFGPGTRLLVL.

V and J are TRBV7-9 and TRBJ1-1; D is unclear. Germline loops: CDR1 SEHNR, CDR2 FQNEAQ (reference sequence). The CDR3 covers 16 residues. Trimming shortened V by 5 bases and J by 1 base, and 17 bases separated the two germline ends. In nucleotides, the CDR3 is TGTGCCAGCAGCATATACAGTGGTGTGTCGAACACTGAAGCTTTCTTT. It encodes CASSIYSGVSNTEAFF.

This clone was seen repeatedly, ten times or more. The rearrangement uses TRBV7-2 and TRBJ1-1; D remains unclear. V lost 10 bases and J 0 bases, leaving 12 bases between the germline ends. This CDR3 has 13 amino acids. CDR1 and CDR2 (germline): SGHTA, FQGNSA. CDR3 region: CATAAGMNTEAFF. As DNA, the CDR3 is TGTGCCACCGCCGCGGGGATGAACACTGAAGCTTTCTTT.

The rearrangement uses TRBV7-2 and TRBJ2-4; 7 bases match TRBD2. Germline trimming cut 5 bases from V and 0 bases from J; bases unmatched to any gene: 4. Germline V gene data show CDR1 as SGHTA and CDR2 as FQGNSA. This CDR3 comprises 15 residues. CDR3 region: CASSISGVAKNIQYF. In nucleotides, the CDR3 is TGTGCCAGCAGCATCAGCGGGGTAGCCAAAAACATTCAGTACTTC.

The chain is built from TRBV6-6 and TRBJ1-2; D is perhaps TRBD1 (5 bases). Deletions cut 4 bases from V and 6 bases from J, with 18 bases between. The CDR3 covers 15 residues. Germline V gives CDR1 MNHNY, CDR2 SVGAGI (reference sequence). The CDR3 spells CASSLQDTVSNGYTF. DNA of the CDR3: TGTGCCAGCAGTTTACAGGACACCGTTTCGAATGGCTACACCTTC.

The chain recombines TRBV18 with TRBJ1-1, with D possibly being TRBD1 (5 bases). CDR1 and CDR2 (germline): KGHSH, LQKENI. The CDR3 contains 14 residues. Trimming pared 1 base from V and 5 bases from J, leaving 11 bases between. The chain's CDR3 is CASSPQGPTTEAFF. The CDR3 DNA is TGTGCCAGCTCACCACAGGGACCGACGACTGAAGCTTTCTTT.

This clone has just a few counts. This chain uses TRBV5-4 with TRBJ2-2; D might be TRBD1 (6 bases). The CDR3 has 12 residues. Germline CDR1 SGHNT, CDR2 YYREEE (reference sequence). V was trimmed by 0 bases and J by 11 bases, leaving 8 bases between them. This chain's CDR3 is CASSLVGAELFF. The CDR3 coding sequence is TGTGCCAGCAGCTTGGTGGGGGCAGAGCTGTTTTTT.

This chain connects TRBV12-3 or TRBV12-4 to TRBJ1-2; unclear D gene. Trimming left V 5 bases short and J 2 bases short, with 6 bases between. The CDR3 is 12 residues long. CDR3 sequence: CASSPTNYGYTF. The CDR3 bases are TGTGCCAGCAGTCCGACAAACTATGGCTACACCTTC.

The rearrangement links TRBV6-2 or TRBV6-3 to TRBJ1-2, with a tentative D call TRBD1 (6 bases). V lost 4 bases to trimming and J lost 2 bases, with 8 bases between them. CDR3 length: 13 residues. From germline, CDR1 is MNHEY and CDR2 SVGEGT. CDR3 DNA: TGTGCCAGCAGTTCCACAGGGAACTATGGCTACACCTTC. The encoded protein is CASSSTGNYGYTF.

The rearrangement links TRBV5-6 to TRBJ2-7; the match to TRBD2 covers 9 bases. The V gene end was trimmed by 1 base and the J gene end by 8 bases; junction bases not matched to a gene: 4. The CDR3 covers 13 residues. The germline gives CDR1 SGHDT, CDR2 YYEEEE. CDR3: CASSLPSGNKQYF. CDR3 in DNA: TGTGCCAGCAGCTTGCCTAGCGGGAATAAGCAGTACTTC.

This chain connects TRBV4-3 to TRBJ1-2, with D tentatively TRBD1 (6 bases). Trimming took off 0 bases at V and 8 bases at J, with 13 bases between the two ends. CDR3 size: 14 residues. Germline CDR1 is LGHNA and CDR2 is YSLEER. This CDR3 reads CASSQEQGRGGYTF. Here the CDR3 DNA reads TGCGCCAGCAGCCAAGAACAGGGCCGAGGAGGCTACACCTTC.

This clone was detected once. The rearrangement joins TRBV5-4 to TRBJ2-1, with 12 bases that match TRBD2. The trim removed 3 bases at V and 4 bases at J, leaving 17 bases unmatched. The germline gives CDR1 SGHNT, CDR2 YYREEE (reference sequence). CDR3 length equals 20 residues. The CDR3 loop is CASSSMGRGLAGGEYNEQFF. In DNA, the CDR3 is TGTGCCAGCAGCTCAATGGGGAGAGGGCTAGCGGGGGGGGAATACAATGAGCAGTTCTTC.

This clone was observed a few times. CDR3 DNA sequence: TGCGCCAGCAGCTTTAGTGGGTCAACTAATGAAAAACTGTTTTTT. Protein: CASSFSGSTNEKLFF. The chain employs TRBV5-1 and TRBJ1-4; D gene uncertain. The germline V gene encodes CDR1 SGHRS and CDR2 YFSETQ. The CDR3 is made up of 15 amino acids. The V end lost 2 bases, the J end lost 0 bases, and 8 bases lay between the germline ends.

The chain links TRBV11-2 to TRBJ2-3; 14 bases line up with TRBD2. Trimming at V came to 5 bases and at J to 5 bases, leaving 3 bases not matched to a gene. CDR3 length equals 15 residues. CDR1 and CDR2 from the germline V gene are SGHAT and FQNNGV. CDR3 sequence reads: CASSRGLAGVDTQYF. CDR3 sequence (DNA): TGTGCCAGCAGCAGGGGACTAGCGGGGGTAGATACGCAGTATTTT.

In this sample, this clone turned up a few times. J is TRBJ1-2 and V is TRBV14, with D possibly being TRBD1 (5 bases). This CDR3 has 14 residues. CDR1 is SGHDN, CDR2 FVKESK, per germline. V lost 1 base to trimming and J lost 7 bases, with 13 bases between them. The CDR3 sequence is CASSQGGTGGGYTF. DNA of the CDR3: TGTGCCAGCAGCCAAGGGGGAACCGGGGGTGGCTACACCTTC. Filled out from reference TRBV14 and TRBJ1-2, the complete variable domain reads EAGVTQFPSHSVIEKGQTVTLRCDPISGHDNLYWYRRVMGKEIKFLLHFVKESKQDESGMPNNRFLAERTGGTYSTLKVQPAELEDSGVYFCASSQGGTGGGYTFGSGTRLTVV.

The rearrangement joins TRBV18 to TRBJ2-2; weak D call: TRBD2 (6 bases). Per germline, CDR1 KGHSH and CDR2 LQKENI. V lost 4 bases to trimming and J lost 2 bases, with 14 bases between them. The CDR3 is 16 amino acids. The CDR3 protein is CASSQPGTSNTGELFF. The CDR3, as DNA: TGTGCCAGCTCACAACCCGGGACTTCAAACACCGGGGAGCTGTTTTTT.

V is TRBV2 and J is TRBJ2-2; 12 positions match TRBD2. Germline CDR1 reads SNHLY; CDR2 reads FYNNEI. V was clipped by 6 bases and J by 5 bases; unmatched bases: 4. The CDR3 is made up of 15 amino acids. CDR3 protein: CASRKGTSGTGELFF. The CDR3 DNA is TGTGCCAGCAGGAAGGGGACTAGCGGGACCGGGGAGCTGTTTTTT.